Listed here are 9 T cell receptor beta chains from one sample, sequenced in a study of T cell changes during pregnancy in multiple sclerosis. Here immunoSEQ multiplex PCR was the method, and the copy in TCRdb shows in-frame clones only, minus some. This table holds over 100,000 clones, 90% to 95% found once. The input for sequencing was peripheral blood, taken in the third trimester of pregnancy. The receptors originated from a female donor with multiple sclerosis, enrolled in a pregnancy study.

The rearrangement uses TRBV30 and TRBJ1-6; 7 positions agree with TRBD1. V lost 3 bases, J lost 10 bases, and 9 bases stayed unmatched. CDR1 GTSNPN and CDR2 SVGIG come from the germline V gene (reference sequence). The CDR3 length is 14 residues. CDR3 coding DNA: TGTGCCTGGAGACCGGGACAGATGGAATCACCCCTCCACTTT. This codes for CAWRPGQMESPLHF.

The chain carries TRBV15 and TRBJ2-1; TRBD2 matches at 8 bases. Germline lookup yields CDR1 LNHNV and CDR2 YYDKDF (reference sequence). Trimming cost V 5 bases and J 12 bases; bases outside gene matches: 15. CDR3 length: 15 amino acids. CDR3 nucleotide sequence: TGTGCCACCAGCGAAGCCGGTCCCGGGACTAGTAGGCAGTTCTTC. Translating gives CATSEAGPGTSRQFF.

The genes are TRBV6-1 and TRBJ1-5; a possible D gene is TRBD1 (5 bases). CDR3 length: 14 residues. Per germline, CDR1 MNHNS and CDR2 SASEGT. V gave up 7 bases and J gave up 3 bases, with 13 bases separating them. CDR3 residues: CASIQQVDNQPQHF. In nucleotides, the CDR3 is TGTGCCAGCATCCAACAGGTGGACAATCAGCCCCAGCATTTT.

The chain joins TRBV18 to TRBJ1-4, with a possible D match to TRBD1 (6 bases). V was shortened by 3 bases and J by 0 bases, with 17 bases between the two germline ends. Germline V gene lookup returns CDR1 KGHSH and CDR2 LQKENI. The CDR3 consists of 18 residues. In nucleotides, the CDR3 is TGTGCCAGCTCACCGGTCGTCAGGGGATTTGCAACTAATGAAAAACTGTTTTTT. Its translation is CASSPVVRGFATNEKLFF.

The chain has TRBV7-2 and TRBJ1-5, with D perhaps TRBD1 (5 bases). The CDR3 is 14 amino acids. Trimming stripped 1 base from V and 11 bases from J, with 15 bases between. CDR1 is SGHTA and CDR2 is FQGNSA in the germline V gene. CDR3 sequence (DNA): TGTGCCAGCAGCTTAGGTCCGGGGGGACCGTCCCAGCATTTT. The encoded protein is CASSLGPGGPSQHF. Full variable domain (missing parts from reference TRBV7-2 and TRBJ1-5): GAGVSQSPSNKVTEKGKDVELRCDPISGHTALYWYRQSLGQGLEFLIYFQGNSAPDKSGLPSDRFSAERTGGSVSTLTIQRTQQEDSAVYLCASSLGPGGPSQHFGDGTRLSIL.

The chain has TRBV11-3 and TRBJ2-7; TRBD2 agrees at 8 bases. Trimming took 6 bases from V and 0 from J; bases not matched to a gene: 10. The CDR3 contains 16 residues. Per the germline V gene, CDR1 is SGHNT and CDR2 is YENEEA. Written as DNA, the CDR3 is TGTGCCAGCAGATCCCCGGGGGGGACGTACTCCTACGAGCAGTACTTC. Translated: CASRSPGGTYSYEQYF.

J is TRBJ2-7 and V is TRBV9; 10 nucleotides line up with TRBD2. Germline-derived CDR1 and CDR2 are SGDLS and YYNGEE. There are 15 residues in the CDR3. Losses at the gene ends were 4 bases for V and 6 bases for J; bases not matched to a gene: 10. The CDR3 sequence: CASSPSGLAGVEQYF. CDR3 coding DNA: TGTGCCAGCAGCCCCAGCGGGCTAGCGGGAGTCGAGCAGTACTTC. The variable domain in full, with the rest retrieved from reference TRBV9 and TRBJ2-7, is DSGVTQTPKHLITATGQRVTLRCSPRSGDLSVYWYQQSLDQGLQFLIQYYNGEERAKGNILERFSAQQFPDLHSELNLSSLELGDSALYFCASSPSGLAGVEQYFGPGTRLTVT.

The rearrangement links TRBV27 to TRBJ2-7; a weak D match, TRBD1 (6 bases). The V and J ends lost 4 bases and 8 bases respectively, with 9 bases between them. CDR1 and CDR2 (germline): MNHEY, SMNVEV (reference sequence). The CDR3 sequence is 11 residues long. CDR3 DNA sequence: TGTGCCAGCAGTTCAGGGGATCAGCAGTACTTC. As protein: CASSSGDQQYF.

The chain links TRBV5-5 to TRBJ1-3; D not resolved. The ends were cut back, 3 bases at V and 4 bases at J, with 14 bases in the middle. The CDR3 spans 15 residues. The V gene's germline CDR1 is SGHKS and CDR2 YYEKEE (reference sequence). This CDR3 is CASSWNSGLGNTIYF. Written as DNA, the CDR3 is TGTGCCAGCAGCTGGAATTCGGGGTTGGGAAACACCATATATTTT.